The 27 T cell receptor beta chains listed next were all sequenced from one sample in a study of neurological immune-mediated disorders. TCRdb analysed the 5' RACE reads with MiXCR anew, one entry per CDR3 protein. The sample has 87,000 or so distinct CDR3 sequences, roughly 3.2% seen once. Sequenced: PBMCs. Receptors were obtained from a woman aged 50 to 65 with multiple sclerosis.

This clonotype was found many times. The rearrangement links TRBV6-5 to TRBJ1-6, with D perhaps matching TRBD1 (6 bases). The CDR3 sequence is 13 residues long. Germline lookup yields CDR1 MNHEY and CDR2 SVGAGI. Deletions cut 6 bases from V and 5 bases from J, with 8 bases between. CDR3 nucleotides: TGTGCCAGCAGGGACAGTAATAATTCACCCCTCCACTTT. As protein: CASRDSNNSPLHF.

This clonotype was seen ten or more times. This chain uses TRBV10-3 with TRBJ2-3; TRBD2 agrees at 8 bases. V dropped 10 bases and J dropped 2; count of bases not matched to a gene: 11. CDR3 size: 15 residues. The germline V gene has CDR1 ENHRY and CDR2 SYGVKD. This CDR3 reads CATGSGGGATDTQYF. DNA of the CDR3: TGTGCCACCGGGTCGGGAGGGGGGGCCACAGATACGCAGTATTTT.

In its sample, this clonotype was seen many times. Here the CDR3 reads CASSLFRDNQPQHF. CDR3 nucleotide sequence: TGTGCCAGCAGCCTCTTCAGGGACAATCAGCCCCAGCATTTT. This chain connects TRBV27 to TRBJ1-5; D possibly corresponds to TRBD1 (5 bases). Germline CDR1 and CDR2: MNHEY and SMNVEV (reference sequence). The CDR3 is 14 amino acids. V was trimmed by 6 bases and J by 3 bases, leaving 12 bases between them.

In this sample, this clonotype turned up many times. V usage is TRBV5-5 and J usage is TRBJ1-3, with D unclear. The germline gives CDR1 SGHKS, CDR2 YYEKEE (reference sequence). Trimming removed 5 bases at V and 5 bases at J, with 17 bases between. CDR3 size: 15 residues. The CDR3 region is CASSPLAEVRNTIYF. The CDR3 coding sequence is TGTGCCAGCAGTCCCCTGGCAGAAGTAAGAAACACCATATATTTT.

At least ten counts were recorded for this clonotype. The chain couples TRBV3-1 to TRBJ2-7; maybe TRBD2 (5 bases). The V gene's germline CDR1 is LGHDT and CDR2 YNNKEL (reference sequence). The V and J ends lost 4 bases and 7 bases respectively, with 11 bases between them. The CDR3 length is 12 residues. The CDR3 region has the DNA TGTGCCAGCAGCCTCGCTCCGGGAGAGCAGTACTTC. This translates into CASSLAPGEQYF.

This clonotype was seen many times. CDR3: CSAILWGRSYEQYF. Written as DNA, the CDR3 is TGCAGTGCTATACTTTGGGGGAGGAGCTACGAGCAGTACTTC. The chain is built from TRBV20-1 and TRBJ2-7; TRBD2 might be the D (6 bases). Looked up from germline, CDR1 is DFQATT and CDR2 is SNEGSKA (reference sequence). CDR3 length: 14 amino acids. V was shortened by 4 bases and J by 3 bases, with 16 bases between the two germline ends.

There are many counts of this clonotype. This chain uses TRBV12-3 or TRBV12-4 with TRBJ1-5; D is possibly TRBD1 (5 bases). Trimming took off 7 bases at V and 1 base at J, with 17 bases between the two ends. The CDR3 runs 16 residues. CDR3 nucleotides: TGTGCCAGCATTAGGGAGTCAGGGATAAGCAATCAGCCCCAGCATTTT. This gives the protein CASIRESGISNQPQHF.

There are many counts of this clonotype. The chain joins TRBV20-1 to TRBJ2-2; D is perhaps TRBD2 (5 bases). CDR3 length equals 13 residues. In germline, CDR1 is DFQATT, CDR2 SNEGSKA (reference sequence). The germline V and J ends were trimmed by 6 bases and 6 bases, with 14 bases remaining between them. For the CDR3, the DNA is TGCAGTGCCCTTAGTAACGGGGCCGGGGAGCTGTTTTTT. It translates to CSALSNGAGELFF.

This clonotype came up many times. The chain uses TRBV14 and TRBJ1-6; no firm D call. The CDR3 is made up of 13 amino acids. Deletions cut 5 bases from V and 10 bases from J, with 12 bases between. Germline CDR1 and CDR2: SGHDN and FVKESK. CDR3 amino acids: CASSSGIGSPLHF. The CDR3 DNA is TGTGCCAGCAGCTCGGGAATAGGGTCACCCCTCCACTTT.

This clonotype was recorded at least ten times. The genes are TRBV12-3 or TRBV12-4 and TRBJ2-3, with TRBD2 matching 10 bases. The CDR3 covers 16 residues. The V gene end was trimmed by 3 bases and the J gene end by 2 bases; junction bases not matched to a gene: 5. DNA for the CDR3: TGTGCCAGCAGTTTTAGCGGGGGGCCCTACACAGATACGCAGTATTTT. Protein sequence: CASSFSGGPYTDTQYF.

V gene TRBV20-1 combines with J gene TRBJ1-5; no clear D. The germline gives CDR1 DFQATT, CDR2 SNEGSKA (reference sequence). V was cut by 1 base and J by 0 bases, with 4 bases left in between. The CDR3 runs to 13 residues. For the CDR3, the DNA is TGCAGTGCTAGAGGGTATAGCAATCAGCCCCAGCATTTT. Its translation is CSARGYSNQPQHF.

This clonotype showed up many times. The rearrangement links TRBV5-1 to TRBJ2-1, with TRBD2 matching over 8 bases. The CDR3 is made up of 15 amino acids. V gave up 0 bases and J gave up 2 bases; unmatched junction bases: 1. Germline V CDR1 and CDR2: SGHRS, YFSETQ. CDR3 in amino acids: CASSLAGGAYNEQFF. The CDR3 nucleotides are TGCGCCAGCAGCTTGGCGGGGGGGGCCTACAATGAGCAGTTCTTC.

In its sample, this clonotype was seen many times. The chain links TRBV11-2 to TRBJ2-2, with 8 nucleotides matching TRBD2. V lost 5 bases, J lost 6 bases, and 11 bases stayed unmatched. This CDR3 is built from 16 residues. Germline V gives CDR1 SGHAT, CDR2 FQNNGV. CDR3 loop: CASSLGLALDAGELFF. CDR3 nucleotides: TGTGCCAGCAGCCTCGGACTAGCTCTCGATGCCGGGGAGCTGTTTTTT.

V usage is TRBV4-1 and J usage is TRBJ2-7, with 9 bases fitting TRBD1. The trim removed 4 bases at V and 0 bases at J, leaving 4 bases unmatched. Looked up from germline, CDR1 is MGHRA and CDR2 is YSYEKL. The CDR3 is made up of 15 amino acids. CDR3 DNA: TGCGCCAGCAGCCCGGACAGGGGTAACTCCTACGAGCAGTACTTC. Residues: CASSPDRGNSYEQYF.

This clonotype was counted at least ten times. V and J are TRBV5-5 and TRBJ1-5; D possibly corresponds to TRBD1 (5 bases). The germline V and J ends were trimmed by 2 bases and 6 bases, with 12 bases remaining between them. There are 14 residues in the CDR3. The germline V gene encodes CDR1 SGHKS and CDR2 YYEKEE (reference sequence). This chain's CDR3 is CASSFWGDGQPQHF. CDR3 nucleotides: TGTGCCAGCAGCTTTTGGGGCGACGGTCAGCCCCAGCATTTT.

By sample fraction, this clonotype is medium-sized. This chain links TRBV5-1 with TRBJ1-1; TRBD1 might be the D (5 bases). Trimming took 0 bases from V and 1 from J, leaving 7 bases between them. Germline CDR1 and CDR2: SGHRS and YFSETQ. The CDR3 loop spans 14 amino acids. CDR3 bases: TGCGCCAGCAGCTTGGAGGGGTCGAACACTGAAGCTTTCTTT. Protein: CASSLEGSNTEAFF.

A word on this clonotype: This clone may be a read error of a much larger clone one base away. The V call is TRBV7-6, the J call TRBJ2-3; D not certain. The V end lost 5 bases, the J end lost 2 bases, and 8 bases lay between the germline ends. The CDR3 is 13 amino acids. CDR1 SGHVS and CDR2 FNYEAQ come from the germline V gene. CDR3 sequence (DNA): TGTGCCAGCAGCGCCCGACACACAGATACGCAGTATTTT. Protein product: CASSARHTDTQYF.

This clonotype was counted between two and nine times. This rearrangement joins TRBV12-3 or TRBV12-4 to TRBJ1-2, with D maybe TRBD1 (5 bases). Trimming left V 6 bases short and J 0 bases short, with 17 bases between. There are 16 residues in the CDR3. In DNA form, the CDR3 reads TGTGCCAGCAGCGGTGCCCGGTGGACAACTAACTATGGCTACACCTTC. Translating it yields CASSGARWTTNYGYTF.

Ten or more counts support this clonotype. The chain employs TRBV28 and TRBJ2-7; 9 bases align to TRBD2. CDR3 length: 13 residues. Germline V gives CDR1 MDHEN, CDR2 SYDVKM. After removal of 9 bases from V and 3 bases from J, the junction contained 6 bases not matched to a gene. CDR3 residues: CASLPSGIYEQYF. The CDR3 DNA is TGTGCCAGTCTGCCTAGCGGGATCTACGAGCAGTACTTC.

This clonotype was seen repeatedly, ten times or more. CDR3 DNA sequence: TGTGCCAGCAGTTTGGCGGGAGGGGCCGGGGAGCTGTTTTTT. This sequence encodes CASSLAGGAGELFF. V usage is TRBV12-3 or TRBV12-4 and J usage is TRBJ2-2; 9 nucleotides align to TRBD2. The V and J ends lost 3 bases and 6 bases, in that order; junction bases with no gene match: 2. The CDR3 loop spans 14 amino acids.

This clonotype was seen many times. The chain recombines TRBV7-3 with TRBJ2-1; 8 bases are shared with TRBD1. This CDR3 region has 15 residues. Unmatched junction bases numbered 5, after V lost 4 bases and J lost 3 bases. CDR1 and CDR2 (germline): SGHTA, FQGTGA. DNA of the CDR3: TGTGCCAGCAGCTGGGGGACAGGTTACTACAATGAGCAGTTCTTC. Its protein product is CASSWGTGYYNEQFF.

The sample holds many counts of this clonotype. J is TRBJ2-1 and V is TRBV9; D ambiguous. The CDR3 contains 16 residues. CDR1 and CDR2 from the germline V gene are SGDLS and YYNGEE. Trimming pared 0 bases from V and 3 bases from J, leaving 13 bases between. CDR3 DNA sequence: TGTGCCAGCAGCGTAGATCCTGGGAACCTCTACAATGAGCAGTTCTTC. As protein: CASSVDPGNLYNEQFF. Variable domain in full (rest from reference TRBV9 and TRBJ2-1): DSGVTQTPKHLITATGQRVTLRCSPRSGDLSVYWYQQSLDQGLQFLIQYYNGEERAKGNILERFSAQQFPDLHSELNLSSLELGDSALYFCASSVDPGNLYNEQFFGPGTRLTVL.

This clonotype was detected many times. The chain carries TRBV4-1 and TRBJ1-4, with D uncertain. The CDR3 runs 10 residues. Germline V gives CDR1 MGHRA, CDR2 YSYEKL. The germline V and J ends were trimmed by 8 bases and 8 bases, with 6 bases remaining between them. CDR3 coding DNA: TGCGCCAGCGGAGGGGAAAAACTGTTTTTT. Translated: CASGGEKLFF.

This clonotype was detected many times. The CDR3, as DNA: TGTGCCAGCAGCGAACTAGCGGGGGATCCCGGGGAGCTGTTTTTT. This translates into CASSELAGDPGELFF. V and J are TRBV12-3 or TRBV12-4 and TRBJ2-2, with 11 bases lining up with TRBD2. The CDR3 extends over 15 amino acids. The J segment lost 6 bases and the V segment lost 6 bases, leaving 6 bases of the junction unmatched.

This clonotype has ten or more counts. In DNA, the CDR3 is TGCAGCGTTGAAGGGCCCTATACGCAGTATTTT. Translated, it gives CSVEGPYTQYF. The chain is built from TRBV29-1 and TRBJ2-3, with unresolved D. V lost 1 base, J lost 7 bases, and 6 bases lay in between. CDR3 length: 11 amino acids. CDR1 and CDR2 (germline): SQVTM, ANQGSEA.

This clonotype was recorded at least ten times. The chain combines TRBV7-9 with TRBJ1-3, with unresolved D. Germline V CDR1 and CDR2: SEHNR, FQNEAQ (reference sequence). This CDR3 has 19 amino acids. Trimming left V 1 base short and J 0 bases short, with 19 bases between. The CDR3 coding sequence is TGTGCCAGCAGCTTAGGAACACCGGCACCGCCGAGCTCTGGAAACACCATATATTTT. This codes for CASSLGTPAPPSSGNTIYF.

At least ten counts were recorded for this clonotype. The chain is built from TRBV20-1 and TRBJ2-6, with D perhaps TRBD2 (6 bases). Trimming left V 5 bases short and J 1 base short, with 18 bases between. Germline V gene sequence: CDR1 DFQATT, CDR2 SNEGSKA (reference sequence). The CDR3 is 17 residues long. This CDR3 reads CSARRDGGDSGANVLTF. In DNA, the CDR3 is TGCAGTGCTCGCCGGGACGGAGGGGATTCTGGGGCCAACGTCCTGACTTTC.